This is a list of T cell receptor beta chains from one sample in a study of blood T cells in healthy people across ages. TCRdb re-called the 5' RACE reads through MiXCR, storing one row per CDR3 protein. This repertoire shows hundreds of thousands of distinct CDR3 sequences, about a third found once; its top ten account for approximately 15%. Sequencing was done on a sample of blood. These receptors were collected from an elderly woman in good health. The CDR3 runs from the conserved cysteine through the conserved F or W. D genes are given only for firm matches. Size tells how often a clone was seen (once, few, many) or the class of an expanded clone, and some rows leave it out.

J gene: TRBJ2-2; V gene: TRBV12-3/TRBV12-4; D gene: -; clone size: -; CDR3 length: 13; CDR3 protein: CASSLDVTGELFF; CDR3 DNA: TGTGCCAGCAGTTTAGATGTGACCGGGGAGCTGTTTTTT
J gene: TRBJ1-2; V gene: TRBV9; D gene: -; clone size: many; CDR3 length: 13; CDR3 protein: CASSVQQDYGYTF; CDR3 DNA: TGTGCCAGCAGCGTCCAACAGGACTATGGCTACACCTTC
J gene: TRBJ2-5; V gene: TRBV5-1; D gene: -; clone size: many; CDR3 length: 15; CDR3 protein: CASSTGRDSQETQYF; CDR3 DNA: TGCGCCAGCAGCACTGGGAGGGACAGCCAAGAGACCCAGTACTTC
J gene: TRBJ1-2; V gene: TRBV12-3/TRBV12-4; D gene: -; clone size: -; CDR3 length: 16; CDR3 protein: CASSFLMGGLGYGYTF; CDR3 DNA: TGTGCCAGCAGTTTCCTTATGGGGGGCTTGGGCTATGGCTACACCTTC
J gene: TRBJ2-3; V gene: TRBV5-6; D gene: TRBD1; clone size: -; CDR3 length: 16; CDR3 protein: CASSLVRDRATDTQYF; CDR3 DNA: TGTGCCAGCAGCCTAGTCCGGGACAGGGCGACAGATACGCAGTATTTT
J gene: TRBJ2-5; V gene: TRBV11-2; D gene: -; clone size: many; CDR3 length: 16; CDR3 protein: CASSLDQGRLGETQYF; CDR3 DNA: TGTGCCAGCAGCTTAGATCAGGGACGTCTAGGAGAGACCCAGTACTTC
J gene: TRBJ2-2; V gene: TRBV27; D gene: TRBD2; clone size: -; CDR3 length: 16; CDR3 protein: CASRGLAGGPGGELFF; CDR3 DNA: TGTGCCAGCAGGGGACTAGCGGGGGGCCCGGGCGGGGAGCTGTTTTTT
J gene: TRBJ2-3; V gene: TRBV5-4; D gene: TRBD2; clone size: many; CDR3 length: 16; CDR3 protein: CASSPSAGESTDTQYF; CDR3 DNA: TGTGCCAGCAGCCCTTCTGCGGGGGAGAGCACAGATACGCAGTATTTT
J gene: TRBJ2-7; V gene: TRBV10-3; D gene: -; clone size: -; CDR3 length: 14; CDR3 protein: CAIRPRSGSYEQYF; CDR3 DNA: TGTGCCATCAGGCCACGGTCGGGAAGCTACGAGCAGTACTTC
J gene: TRBJ1-1; V gene: TRBV11-3; D gene: TRBD1; clone size: once; CDR3 length: 14; CDR3 protein: CASSSGRQGAEAFF; CDR3 DNA: TGTGCCAGCAGCAGCGGGAGACAGGGGGCTGAAGCTTTCTTT
J gene: TRBJ2-7; V gene: TRBV5-1; D gene: -; clone size: many; CDR3 length: 15; CDR3 protein: CASSPQTGTLREQYF; CDR3 DNA: TGCGCCAGCAGCCCCCAGACAGGAACCCTACGCGAGCAGTACTTC
J gene: TRBJ1-3; V gene: TRBV29-1; D gene: -; clone size: -; CDR3 length: 17; CDR3 protein: CSVEGNFAGRSGNTIYF; CDR3 DNA: TGCAGCGTTGAAGGGAATTTCGCGGGGCGTTCTGGAAACACCATATATTTT
J gene: TRBJ1-5; V gene: TRBV6-1; D gene: -; clone size: few; CDR3 length: 14; CDR3 protein: CASKSAGHNQPQHF; CDR3 DNA: TGTGCCAGCAAGTCAGCCGGTCACAATCAGCCCCAGCATTTT
J gene: TRBJ2-2; V gene: TRBV6-5; D gene: -; clone size: -; CDR3 length: 12; CDR3 protein: CASSHLRGELFF; CDR3 DNA: TGTGCCAGCAGTCACTTGCGGGGGGAGCTGTTTTTT
J gene: TRBJ1-2; V gene: TRBV14; D gene: TRBD1; clone size: medium-sized; CDR3 length: 12; CDR3 protein: CASSLDRVRYTF; CDR3 DNA: TGTGCCAGCAGCCTGGACAGGGTGCGCTACACCTTC
J gene: TRBJ2-3; V gene: TRBV3-1; D gene: -; clone size: -; CDR3 length: 14; CDR3 protein: CASSQLRLADTRYF; CDR3 DNA: TGTGCCAGCAGCCAATTACGGCTGGCAGATACGCGGTATTTT
J gene: TRBJ1-2; V gene: TRBV7-9; D gene: -; clone size: few; CDR3 length: 15; CDR3 protein: CASTINGWETGGYTF; CDR3 DNA: TGTGCCAGCACCATAAATGGATGGGAAACAGGTGGCTACACCTTC
J gene: TRBJ1-2; V gene: TRBV7-9; D gene: -; clone size: few; CDR3 length: 15; CDR3 protein: CASSPRAGRDYGYTF; CDR3 DNA: TGTGCCAGCAGCCCCAGAGCGGGCCGGGACTATGGCTACACCTTC
J gene: TRBJ2-6; V gene: TRBV29-1; D gene: -; clone size: many; CDR3 length: 16; CDR3 protein: CSVETDVHSGANVLTF; CDR3 DNA: TGCAGCGTTGAGACAGACGTCCACTCTGGGGCCAACGTCCTGACTTTC
J gene: TRBJ1-5; V gene: TRBV6-2/TRBV6-3; D gene: TRBD1; clone size: few; CDR3 length: 16; CDR3 protein: CASSPARTGGDPPQHF; CDR3 DNA: TGTGCCAGCAGCCCCGCCAGGACAGGAGGGGATCCGCCCCAGCATTTT
J gene: TRBJ2-5; V gene: TRBV3-1; D gene: TRBD2; clone size: -; CDR3 length: 16; CDR3 protein: CASSQTGTSGSETQYF; CDR3 DNA: TGTGCCAGCAGCCAAACCGGGACTAGCGGGAGTGAGACCCAGTACTTC
J gene: TRBJ2-7; V gene: TRBV20-1; D gene: -; clone size: many; CDR3 length: 14; CDR3 protein: CSARDLGATYEQYF; CDR3 DNA: TGCAGTGCTAGAGATCTGGGAGCTACCTACGAGCAGTACTTC
J gene: TRBJ2-7; V gene: TRBV10-3; D gene: TRBD1; clone size: many; CDR3 length: 15; CDR3 protein: CAISEARGQSYEQYF; CDR3 DNA: TGTGCCATCAGTGAGGCGAGGGGACAGTCCTACGAGCAGTACTTC
J gene: TRBJ2-1; V gene: TRBV11-3; D gene: TRBD1; clone size: -; CDR3 length: 15; CDR3 protein: CASSFQSSGGNEQFF; CDR3 DNA: TGTGCCAGCAGCTTTCAATCTTCAGGGGGCAATGAGCAGTTCTTC
J gene: TRBJ2-4; V gene: TRBV5-1; D gene: -; clone size: -; CDR3 length: 18; CDR3 protein: CASSLDLGWALAKNIQYF; CDR3 DNA: TGCGCCAGCAGCTTGGATCTGGGGTGGGCCCTAGCCAAAAACATTCAGTACTTC
J gene: TRBJ2-7; V gene: TRBV6-1; D gene: -; clone size: many; CDR3 length: 17; CDR3 protein: CASSRSVRQSSSYEQYF; CDR3 DNA: TGTGCCAGCAGTAGGTCCGTTAGACAGTCGAGCTCCTACGAGCAGTACTTC
J gene: TRBJ2-5; V gene: TRBV19; D gene: -; clone size: -; CDR3 length: 15; CDR3 protein: CASSITGRGAAEQYF; CDR3 DNA: TGTGCCAGTAGTATAACGGGACGGGGGGCTGCTGAGCAGTACTTC
J gene: TRBJ2-3; V gene: TRBV21-1; D gene: -; clone size: -; CDR3 length: 16; CDR3 protein: CASSSEAGGHTDTQYF; CDR3 DNA: TGTGCCAGCAGCAGTGAGGCGGGGGGCCACACAGATACGCAGTATTTT
J gene: TRBJ2-1; V gene: TRBV6-2/TRBV6-3; D gene: -; clone size: -; CDR3 length: 13; CDR3 protein: CASRRGPNNEQFF; CDR3 DNA: TGTGCCAGCAGACGAGGACCAAACAATGAGCAGTTCTTC
J gene: TRBJ2-7; V gene: TRBV12-3/TRBV12-4; D gene: -; clone size: -; CDR3 length: 14; CDR3 protein: CASSPENSVNEQYF; CDR3 DNA: TGTGCCAGCAGCCCCGAAAACTCGGTCAACGAGCAGTACTTC
J gene: TRBJ2-4; V gene: TRBV27; D gene: -; clone size: few; CDR3 length: 13; CDR3 protein: CARIRVTKNIQYF; CDR3 DNA: TGTGCCAGGATCAGGGTTACCAAAAACATTCAGTACTTC
J gene: TRBJ2-1; V gene: TRBV6-2/TRBV6-3; D gene: TRBD2; clone size: many; CDR3 length: 15; CDR3 protein: CASSPSGLAINEQFF; CDR3 DNA: TGTGCCAGCAGCCCCTCGGGACTAGCGATCAATGAGCAGTTCTTC
J gene: TRBJ2-1; V gene: TRBV20-1; D gene: TRBD2; clone size: many; CDR3 length: 15; CDR3 protein: CSARFPSGGANEQFF; CDR3 DNA: TGCAGTGCTAGATTTCCTAGCGGGGGGGCGAATGAGCAGTTCTTC
J gene: TRBJ2-7; V gene: TRBV20-1; D gene: TRBD1; clone size: many; CDR3 length: 13; CDR3 protein: CSAMGQTSYEQYF; CDR3 DNA: TGCAGTGCCATGGGACAGACCTCCTACGAGCAGTACTTC
J gene: TRBJ2-5; V gene: TRBV6-2/TRBV6-3; D gene: TRBD1; clone size: many; CDR3 length: 15; CDR3 protein: CASTYGQGAGETQYF; CDR3 DNA: TGTGCCAGCACCTACGGACAGGGCGCGGGGGAGACCCAGTACTTC
J gene: TRBJ2-7; V gene: TRBV4-3; D gene: -; clone size: many; CDR3 length: 16; CDR3 protein: CASSQDGLTGINEQYF; CDR3 DNA: TGCGCCAGCAGCCAAGATGGCCTAACAGGGATTAACGAGCAGTACTTC
J gene: TRBJ1-2; V gene: TRBV12-3/TRBV12-4; D gene: -; clone size: many; CDR3 length: 16; CDR3 protein: CASSLARTERFYGYTF; CDR3 DNA: TGTGCCAGCAGTTTAGCCCGGACAGAAAGGTTCTATGGCTACACCTTC
J gene: TRBJ2-3; V gene: TRBV10-3; D gene: TRBD2; clone size: -; CDR3 length: 12; CDR3 protein: CAIGRVGDTQYF; CDR3 DNA: TGTGCCATCGGGAGGGTAGGAGATACGCAGTATTTT
J gene: TRBJ2-7; V gene: TRBV6-5; D gene: -; clone size: many; CDR3 length: 18; CDR3 protein: CASSYSWYAATNSYEQYF; CDR3 DNA: TGTGCCAGCAGTTACTCGTGGTACGCGGCGACAAACTCCTACGAGCAGTACTTC
J gene: TRBJ1-1; V gene: TRBV7-9; D gene: -; clone size: -; CDR3 length: 10; CDR3 protein: CASGGTEAFF; CDR3 DNA: TGTGCCAGTGGGGGAACTGAAGCTTTCTTT
J gene: TRBJ1-1; V gene: TRBV30; D gene: -; clone size: -; CDR3 length: 13; CDR3 protein: CAWSGLRAAEAFF; CDR3 DNA: TGTGCCTGGAGTGGGCTTCGGGCTGCTGAAGCTTTCTTT
J gene: TRBJ1-4; V gene: TRBV7-8; D gene: -; clone size: many; CDR3 length: 16; CDR3 protein: CASSPRRAATNEKLFF; CDR3 DNA: TGTGCCAGCAGCCCGCGTAGAGCCGCAACTAATGAAAAACTGTTTTTT
J gene: TRBJ2-3; V gene: TRBV6-2/TRBV6-3; D gene: TRBD2; clone size: many; CDR3 length: 15; CDR3 protein: CASSYSERGFDTQYF; CDR3 DNA: TGTGCCAGCAGTTACTCTGAGCGGGGATTCGATACGCAGTATTTT
J gene: TRBJ2-1; V gene: TRBV6-2/TRBV6-3; D gene: -; clone size: -; CDR3 length: 15; CDR3 protein: CASRPGSGVVNEQFF; CDR3 DNA: TGTGCCAGCAGGCCAGGGTCGGGGGTCGTCAATGAGCAGTTCTTC
J gene: TRBJ2-3; V gene: TRBV5-1; D gene: TRBD2; clone size: -; CDR3 length: 16; CDR3 protein: CASSVSTSGISDTQYF; CDR3 DNA: TGCGCCAGCAGCGTTTCGACTAGCGGGATCTCAGATACGCAGTATTTT
J gene: TRBJ2-3; V gene: TRBV4-2; D gene: TRBD2; clone size: -; CDR3 length: 15; CDR3 protein: CASSQEAAGTDTQYF; CDR3 DNA: TGTGCCAGCAGCCAAGAGGCAGCGGGAACAGATACGCAGTATTTT
J gene: TRBJ2-5; V gene: TRBV9; D gene: -; clone size: -; CDR3 length: 13; CDR3 protein: CASSEPLQETQYF; CDR3 DNA: TGTGCCAGCAGCGAGCCCCTCCAAGAGACCCAGTACTTC
J gene: TRBJ1-2; V gene: TRBV10-3; D gene: -; clone size: -; CDR3 length: 13; CDR3 protein: CAISEGREDGYTF; CDR3 DNA: TGTGCCATCAGTGAAGGGAGGGAAGATGGCTACACCTTC
J gene: TRBJ2-1; V gene: TRBV12-3/TRBV12-4; D gene: -; clone size: once; CDR3 length: 15; CDR3 protein: CASLSNSGTYNEQFF; CDR3 DNA: TGTGCCAGTCTATCCAATTCGGGAACCTACAATGAGCAGTTCTTC
J gene: TRBJ2-7; V gene: TRBV18; D gene: TRBD2; clone size: -; CDR3 length: 18; CDR3 protein: CASSPRTSGGFSSYEQYF; CDR3 DNA: TGTGCCAGCTCACCAAGGACTAGCGGGGGATTTAGTTCCTACGAGCAGTACTTC
J gene: TRBJ2-7; V gene: TRBV7-2; D gene: -; clone size: many; CDR3 length: 18; CDR3 protein: CASSLRGGGSAVSYEQYF; CDR3 DNA: TGTGCCAGCAGCTTAAGGGGTGGGGGGTCGGCGGTTTCCTACGAGCAGTACTTC
J gene: TRBJ2-5; V gene: TRBV11-2; D gene: -; clone size: once; CDR3 length: 11; CDR3 protein: CASTKRGTQYF; CDR3 DNA: TGTGCCAGCACCAAGAGGGGGACCCAGTACTTC
J gene: TRBJ2-5; V gene: TRBV7-6; D gene: TRBD1; clone size: -; CDR3 length: 15; CDR3 protein: CASSFTGTGSEAQYF; CDR3 DNA: TGTGCCAGCAGCTTCACAGGGACAGGGTCAGAGGCCCAGTACTTC
J gene: TRBJ1-1; V gene: TRBV7-7; D gene: -; clone size: few; CDR3 length: 16; CDR3 protein: CASSPNLLQGGEEAFF; CDR3 DNA: TGTGCTAGCAGCCCAAATCTCTTACAGGGAGGGGAGGAGGCTTTCTTT
J gene: TRBJ2-7; V gene: TRBV5-1; D gene: -; clone size: many; CDR3 length: 14; CDR3 protein: CASSLGGQSHEQYF; CDR3 DNA: TGCGCCAGCAGCTTGGGCGGACAGAGCCACGAGCAGTACTTC